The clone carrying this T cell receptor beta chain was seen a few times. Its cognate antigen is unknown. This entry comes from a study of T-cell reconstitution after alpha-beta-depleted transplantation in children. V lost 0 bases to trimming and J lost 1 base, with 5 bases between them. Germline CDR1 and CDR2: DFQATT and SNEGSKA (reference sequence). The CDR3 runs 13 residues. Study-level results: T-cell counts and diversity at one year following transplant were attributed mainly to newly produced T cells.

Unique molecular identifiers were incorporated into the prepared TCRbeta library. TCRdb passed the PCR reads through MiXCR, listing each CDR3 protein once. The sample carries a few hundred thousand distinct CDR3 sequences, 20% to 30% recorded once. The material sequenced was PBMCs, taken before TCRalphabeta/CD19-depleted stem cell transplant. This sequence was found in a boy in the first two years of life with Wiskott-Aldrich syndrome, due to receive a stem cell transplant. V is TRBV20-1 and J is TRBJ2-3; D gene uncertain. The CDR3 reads CSARDLGTDTQYF. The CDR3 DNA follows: TGCAGTGCTAGAGATCTGGGCACAGATACGCAGTATTTT.